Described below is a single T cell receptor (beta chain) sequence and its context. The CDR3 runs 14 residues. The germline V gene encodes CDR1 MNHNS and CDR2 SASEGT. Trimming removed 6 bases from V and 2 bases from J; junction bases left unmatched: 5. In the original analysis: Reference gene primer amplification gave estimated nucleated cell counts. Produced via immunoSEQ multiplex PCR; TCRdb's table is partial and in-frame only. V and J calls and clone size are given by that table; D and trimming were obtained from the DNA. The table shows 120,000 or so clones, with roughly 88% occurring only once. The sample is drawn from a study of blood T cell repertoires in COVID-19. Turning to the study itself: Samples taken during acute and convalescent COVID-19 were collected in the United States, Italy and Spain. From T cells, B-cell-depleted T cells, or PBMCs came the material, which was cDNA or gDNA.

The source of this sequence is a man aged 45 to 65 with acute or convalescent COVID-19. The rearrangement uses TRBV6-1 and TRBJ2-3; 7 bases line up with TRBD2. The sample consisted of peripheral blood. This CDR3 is CASRISGFTDTQYF. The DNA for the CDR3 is TGTGCCAGCAGGATTAGCGGGTTCACAGATACGCAGTATTTT.